This passage covers 5 T cell receptor beta chains from one sample sequenced in a study of blood T cell repertoires in COVID-19. Sequencing was performed with immunoSEQ multiplex PCR; in TCRdb, only in-frame clones are kept and a portion is missing. The sample contains approximately 220,000 clones, 83% of which appear only once. Sequencing input: PBMCs or T cells enriched from blood (not recorded which). Receptors were obtained from a woman in her thirties or forties who had been exposed to COVID-19.

This rearrangement joins TRBV5-5 to TRBJ1-5; tentative D call: TRBD1 (6 bases). V was cut by 0 bases and J by 4 bases, with 11 bases left in between. The CDR3 consists of 15 residues. Per the germline V gene, CDR1 is SGHKS and CDR2 is YYEKEE (reference sequence). The chain's CDR3 is CASSLGSTGNQPQHF. DNA for the CDR3: TGTGCCAGCAGCTTGGGGAGCACAGGGAATCAGCCCCAGCATTTT.

The chain uses TRBV28 and TRBJ2-3; D may be TRBD1 (5 bases). CDR1 and CDR2 (germline): MDHEN, SYDVKM. The CDR3 extends over 12 amino acids. The ends were cut back, 11 bases at V and 0 bases at J, with 9 bases in the middle. CDR3 sequence: CAGQGSTDTQYF. CDR3 nucleotide sequence: TGTGCCGGGCAGGGTAGCACAGATACGCAGTATTTT. Supplemented by reference TRBV28 and TRBJ2-3, the full variable domain reads DVKVTQSSRYLVKRTGEKVFLECVQDMDHENMFWYRQDPGLGLRLIYFSYDVKMKEKGDIPEGYSVSREKKERFSLILESASTNQTSMYLCAGQGSTDTQYFGPGTRLTVL.

V usage is TRBV7-8 and J usage is TRBJ1-1; TRBD1 aligns across 7 bases. The germline gives CDR1 SGHVS, CDR2 FQNEAQ. The CDR3 is made up of 15 amino acids. V was pared by 5 bases and J by 5 bases, with 11 bases of the junction left unmatched. The CDR3 coding sequence is TGTGCCAGCAGCCCCAGAGAGGGGGCAATGACTGAAGCTTTCTTT. This translates into CASSPREGAMTEAFF.

V is TRBV29-1 and J is TRBJ1-5, with TRBD1 as a possible D gene (5 bases). Per the germline V gene, CDR1 is SQVTM and CDR2 is ANQGSEA. The ends were cut back, 2 bases at V and 5 bases at J, with 10 bases in the middle. The CDR3 spans 13 residues. DNA for the CDR3: TGCAGCGTTGAATCCGGGGGAGATCAGCCCCAGCATTTT. Its translation: CSVESGGDQPQHF.

The sample holds one count of this clone. This sequence joins TRBV5-1 and TRBJ1-1, with 7 bases fitting TRBD1. J gave up 1 base and V 3 bases, and 6 bases lay outside the gene matches. This CDR3 region has 15 residues. The germline CDR1 and CDR2 sequences are SGHRS and YFSETQ. As DNA, the CDR3 is TGCGCCAGCAGCTCGACAGGGAATCGGAACACTGAAGCTTTCTTT. This sequence encodes CASSSTGNRNTEAFF. Full variable domain (remainder filled in from reference TRBV5-1 and TRBJ1-1): KAGVTQTPRYLIKTRGQQVTLSCSPISGHRSVSWYQQTPGQGLQFLFEYFSETQRNKGNFPGRFSGRQFSNSRSEMNVSTLELGDSALYLCASSSTGNRNTEAFFGQGTRLTVV.